This paragraph covers one T cell receptor beta chain sequence. What it recognizes is unknown. This sample stems from a study of T cells after yellow fever vaccination. Findings of the study overall: Contamination of FACS-sorted repertoires by abundant clonotypes from the bulk population could occur.

Germline assignment: CDR1 MGHRA and CDR2 YSYEKL. CDR3 length: 16 amino acids. J gave up 0 bases and V 3 bases, and 5 bases lay outside the gene matches. The authors made TCR cDNA by 5'RACE template switching, adding a universal primer site and UMIs. TCRdb fed the 5' RACE reads into MiXCR, producing one record per CDR3 protein. The sample records 450,000 to 650,000 distinct CDR3 sequences, just over 20% being singletons. The V and J genes are TRBV4-1 and TRBJ2-3, with 8 bases matching TRBD2. The source is a man younger than 35 who received the YFV17D yellow fever vaccine. Sequences were derived from PBMCs, sampled 21 days after the first yellow fever vaccination. CDR3 bases: TGCGCCAGCAGCCAGCCCGGGACTAGAAGCACAGATACGCAGTATTTT. This encodes CASSQPGTRSTDTQYF.